A selection of T cell receptor beta chains follows, all from one sample in a study of low-dose radiotherapy and immunotherapy resistance in tumors. TCRdb called the reads again in MiXCR, with one record for every CDR3 protein. The table lists tens of thousands of distinct CDR3 sequences, 20% to 25% of them singletons. This specimen consisted of PBMCs, obtained after low-dose radiotherapy plus immunotherapy. These receptors were collected from a female donor with ovarian cancer. Both conserved end residues are part of each CDR3. A D gene is named only where the DNA matches it firmly. Clone size, where shown, is once, few, many, or a class for clones that have expanded.

clone size: many
D gene: NA
V gene: TRBV12-3/TRBV12-4
J gene: TRBJ2-2
CDR3 DNA: TGTGCCAGCAGACCCCTCGGGGAGGGGGACACCGGGGAGCTGTTTTTT
CDR3 protein: CASRPLGEGDTGELFF

clone size: many
D gene: TRBD2
V gene: TRBV2
J gene: TRBJ2-5
CDR3 DNA: TGTGCCAGCAGTCTTGGGACTAGCGGACCGCAAGAGACCCAGTACTTC
CDR3 protein: CASSLGTSGPQETQYF

clone size: NA
D gene: NA
V gene: TRBV29-1
J gene: TRBJ2-5
CDR3 DNA: TGCAGCGTTGAAGATCTGCCAGAGACCCAGTACTTC
CDR3 protein: CSVEDLPETQYF

clone size: many
D gene: TRBD1
V gene: TRBV14
J gene: TRBJ2-7
CDR3 DNA: TGTGCCAGCAGCCAAGTTTATGGGACAGGGGACGAGCAGTACTTC
CDR3 protein: CASSQVYGTGDEQYF

clone size: many
D gene: TRBD2
V gene: TRBV20-1
J gene: TRBJ2-1
CDR3 DNA: TGCAGTGCGGTCGGGACTATAAGCTCCTACAATGAGCAGTTCTTC
CDR3 protein: CSAVGTISSYNEQFF

clone size: NA
D gene: TRBD2
V gene: TRBV28
J gene: TRBJ2-7
CDR3 DNA: TGTGCCACCTCGGGAGGGGGCTACGAGCAGTACTTC
CDR3 protein: CATSGGGYEQYF

clone size: many
D gene: NA
V gene: TRBV12-3/TRBV12-4
J gene: TRBJ2-7
CDR3 DNA: TGTGCCACAGGTTGGCACTACGAGCAGTACTTC
CDR3 protein: CATGWHYEQYF

clone size: many
D gene: NA
V gene: TRBV7-2
J gene: TRBJ2-2
CDR3 DNA: TGTGCCAGCAGCCCCGGGACGGTAACCGGGGAGCTGTTTTTT
CDR3 protein: CASSPGTVTGELFF

clone size: many
D gene: NA
V gene: TRBV10-3
J gene: TRBJ2-7
CDR3 DNA: TGTGCCATCAGTGACGTCATCAGATCGTCAAACCAACCTAACGAGCAGTACTTC
CDR3 protein: CAISDVIRSSNQPNEQYF

clone size: many
D gene: NA
V gene: TRBV20-1
J gene: TRBJ1-5
CDR3 DNA: TGCAGTGCTAGTTCCCGCGGGAATCAGCCCCAGCATTTT
CDR3 protein: CSASSRGNQPQHF

clone size: many
D gene: NA
V gene: TRBV6-8
J gene: TRBJ1-3
CDR3 DNA: TGTGCCAGCAGTTGGGAGGGGCAGGGGCGCTCTGGAAACACCATATATTTT
CDR3 protein: CASSWEGQGRSGNTIYF

clone size: many
D gene: NA
V gene: TRBV6-2/TRBV6-3
J gene: TRBJ1-1
CDR3 DNA: TGTGCCAGCAGTGCAGGGGTTGCCACTGAAGCTTTCTTT
CDR3 protein: CASSAGVATEAFF

clone size: many
D gene: TRBD2
V gene: TRBV10-3
J gene: TRBJ2-1
CDR3 DNA: TGTGCCATGTCGAAAGCGGGAGAGAGGTACAATGAGCAGTTCTTC
CDR3 protein: CAMSKAGERYNEQFF

clone size: many
D gene: TRBD1
V gene: TRBV20-1
J gene: TRBJ1-6
CDR3 DNA: TGCAGTGCGCTGGACAGGGCTAATTCACCCCTCCACTTT
CDR3 protein: CSALDRANSPLHF

clone size: many
D gene: TRBD2
V gene: TRBV15
J gene: TRBJ2-5
CDR3 DNA: TGTGCCACCAGCAGGGGACTAGCTGCGGAGACCCAGTACTTC
CDR3 protein: CATSRGLAAETQYF

clone size: NA
D gene: NA
V gene: TRBV6-1
J gene: TRBJ2-5
CDR3 DNA: TGTGCCAGCAGTGAAGCCCCCCCTGTCGCGGTAGCCTCGGCTACAGATGAGACCCAGTACTTC
CDR3 protein: CASSEAPPVAVASATDETQYF

clone size: NA
D gene: TRBD2
V gene: TRBV5-6
J gene: TRBJ2-1
CDR3 DNA: TGTGCCAGCAGCGTCCCGGGACTACCAAACAATGAGCAGTTCTTC
CDR3 protein: CASSVPGLPNNEQFF

clone size: many
D gene: NA
V gene: TRBV10-3
J gene: TRBJ2-3
CDR3 DNA: TGTGCCATCAGCGAACCCAGTGGGGCAGATACGCAGTATTTT
CDR3 protein: CAISEPSGADTQYF

clone size: few
D gene: NA
V gene: TRBV7-3
J gene: TRBJ2-5
CDR3 DNA: TGTGCCAGCAGCGTATACGATCGGGCGACCCAGTACTTC
CDR3 protein: CASSVYDRATQYF

clone size: many
D gene: NA
V gene: TRBV20-1
J gene: TRBJ1-1
CDR3 DNA: TGCAGTGCTAGTGAGTCAGTGAACACTGAAGCTTTCTTT
CDR3 protein: CSASESVNTEAFF

clone size: NA
D gene: TRBD2
V gene: TRBV24-1
J gene: TRBJ2-1
CDR3 DNA: TGTGCCACCAGTGAACCGGGAGGGAATGAGCAGTTCTTC
CDR3 protein: CATSEPGGNEQFF

clone size: NA
D gene: NA
V gene: TRBV19
J gene: TRBJ2-3
CDR3 DNA: TGTGCCAGCCAAAGGGGGGGAGCAGATACGCAGTATTTT
CDR3 protein: CASQRGGADTQYF

clone size: many
D gene: TRBD1
V gene: TRBV4-1
J gene: TRBJ2-7
CDR3 DNA: TGCGCCAGCAGCCCAGAACAGACAGGGAAGAACGAGCAGTACTTC
CDR3 protein: CASSPEQTGKNEQYF

clone size: NA
D gene: NA
V gene: TRBV21-1
J gene: TRBJ1-5
CDR3 DNA: TGTGCCAGCAGCAAAGGATGGTCGGGGACAGGGCGGGAAGGCAATCAGCCCCAGCATTTT
CDR3 protein: CASSKGWSGTGREGNQPQHF

clone size: many
D gene: TRBD2
V gene: TRBV6-2/TRBV6-3
J gene: TRBJ2-1
CDR3 DNA: TGTGCCAGCCGCGGACTAGCGAATGAGCAGTTCTTC
CDR3 protein: CASRGLANEQFF

clone size: few
D gene: NA
V gene: TRBV5-3
J gene: TRBJ2-1
CDR3 DNA: TGTGCCAGCAGCTGGACCCGGTACAATGAGCAGTTCTTC
CDR3 protein: CASSWTRYNEQFF

clone size: many
D gene: TRBD2
V gene: TRBV2
J gene: TRBJ2-2
CDR3 DNA: TGTGCCAGCAGTGACCCGACTAGCGGGGGCGAGAACACCGGGGAGCTGTTTTTT
CDR3 protein: CASSDPTSGGENTGELFF

clone size: many
D gene: TRBD2
V gene: TRBV13
J gene: TRBJ2-1
CDR3 DNA: TGTGCCAGCAGCCCCGGAAACGGAGCGGGAGCGGGCGATGAGCAGTTCTTC
CDR3 protein: CASSPGNGAGAGDEQFF

clone size: NA
D gene: NA
V gene: TRBV19
J gene: TRBJ1-2
CDR3 DNA: TGTGCCAGTACCCCAAGGCAGGGGAACTATGGCTACACCTTC
CDR3 protein: CASTPRQGNYGYTF

clone size: many
D gene: NA
V gene: TRBV6-2/TRBV6-3
J gene: TRBJ1-1
CDR3 DNA: TGTGCCAGCAGTTCCCCTTTGAGTCGGCTCGGGGGTGAGGGAGCTTTCTTT
CDR3 protein: CASSSPLSRLGGEGAFF

clone size: many
D gene: NA
V gene: TRBV5-1
J gene: TRBJ2-2
CDR3 DNA: TGCGCCAGCAGCTTTTTACCAAACACCGGGGAGCTGTTTTTT
CDR3 protein: CASSFLPNTGELFF

clone size: many
D gene: TRBD1
V gene: TRBV6-5
J gene: TRBJ2-7
CDR3 DNA: TGTGCCAGCGTAAACGACAGGGGCGAGCAGTACTTC
CDR3 protein: CASVNDRGEQYF

clone size: many
D gene: NA
V gene: TRBV7-9
J gene: TRBJ1-5
CDR3 DNA: TGTGCCAGCAGCTTAGATAGTCAGCCCCAGCATTTT
CDR3 protein: CASSLDSQPQHF

clone size: many
D gene: TRBD2
V gene: TRBV6-1
J gene: TRBJ2-1
CDR3 DNA: TGTGCCAGCATTTGGTCCCTAGCGGGAGACAATGAGCAGTTCTTC
CDR3 protein: CASIWSLAGDNEQFF

clone size: NA
D gene: NA
V gene: TRBV28
J gene: TRBJ1-2
CDR3 DNA: TGTGCCAGCAGTTTACACAGACCAGCTAACTATGGCTACACCTTC
CDR3 protein: CASSLHRPANYGYTF

clone size: many
D gene: TRBD1
V gene: TRBV4-1
J gene: TRBJ2-1
CDR3 DNA: TGCGCCAGCAGCCAACGCCGGGACAGGGGTTACAATGAGCAGTTCTTC
CDR3 protein: CASSQRRDRGYNEQFF

clone size: many
D gene: NA
V gene: TRBV19
J gene: TRBJ1-3
CDR3 DNA: TGTGCCAGTCGCACACGGGGAAGTGGAAACACCATATATTTT
CDR3 protein: CASRTRGSGNTIYF

clone size: many
D gene: NA
V gene: TRBV7-9
J gene: TRBJ1-1
CDR3 DNA: TGTGCCAGCAGCTTAGCTGTTGGGGGGAGGGGGACTGAAGCTTTCTTT
CDR3 protein: CASSLAVGGRGTEAFF

clone size: many
D gene: NA
V gene: TRBV11-2
J gene: TRBJ1-1
CDR3 DNA: TGTGCCAGCAGTCAGGGAACTGAAGCTTTCTTT
CDR3 protein: CASSQGTEAFF

clone size: many
D gene: TRBD2
V gene: TRBV12-3/TRBV12-4
J gene: TRBJ2-2
CDR3 DNA: TGTGCCAGCAGCCTCTTTGGGGGAGGGAAGATCGGGGAGCTGTTTTTT
CDR3 protein: CASSLFGGGKIGELFF

clone size: many
D gene: TRBD1
V gene: TRBV5-1
J gene: TRBJ1-5
CDR3 DNA: TGCGCCAGCAGCTTCTCCGGACAGGATCAGCCCCAGCATTTT
CDR3 protein: CASSFSGQDQPQHF

clone size: many
D gene: NA
V gene: TRBV9
J gene: TRBJ1-2
CDR3 DNA: TGTGCCAGCACAGTCGGGACTCTGGGGCCCTATGGCTACACCTTC
CDR3 protein: CASTVGTLGPYGYTF

clone size: few
D gene: NA
V gene: TRBV12-3/TRBV12-4
J gene: TRBJ2-7
CDR3 DNA: TGTGCCAGCAGCCGCACTGTTCTTGCACACGCGGAGCAGTACTTC
CDR3 protein: CASSRTVLAHAEQYF

clone size: many
D gene: TRBD2
V gene: TRBV7-2
J gene: TRBJ2-3
CDR3 DNA: TGTGCCAGCAGCTTAGACGAACGGCGGATAGCGGGAGGGGGGGATACGCAGTATTTT
CDR3 protein: CASSLDERRIAGGGDTQYF

clone size: many
D gene: TRBD1
V gene: TRBV28
J gene: TRBJ1-2
CDR3 DNA: TGTGCCAGCACCCGCCAGGGACAGGGGGCCACTGTGGGGGGCTACACCTTC
CDR3 protein: CASTRQGQGATVGGYTF

clone size: many
D gene: NA
V gene: TRBV6-2/TRBV6-3
J gene: TRBJ2-5
CDR3 DNA: TGTGCCAGCCATGGTGGAGGGTATTCCATTTCGTACCAAGAGACCCAGTACTTC
CDR3 protein: CASHGGGYSISYQETQYF

clone size: many
D gene: TRBD2
V gene: TRBV30
J gene: TRBJ2-3
CDR3 DNA: TGTGCCTGGGGTAGCGGGAGCTGGACTGATACGCAGTATTTT
CDR3 protein: CAWGSGSWTDTQYF

clone size: many
D gene: TRBD1
V gene: TRBV30
J gene: TRBJ1-5
CDR3 DNA: TGTGCCTGGAGCCTGACAGGGGGAGTGAATCAGCCCCAGCATTTT
CDR3 protein: CAWSLTGGVNQPQHF

clone size: few
D gene: NA
V gene: TRBV5-1
J gene: TRBJ2-3
CDR3 DNA: TGCGCCAGCAGCTTGGCCGCGGCTCCAGATACGCAGTATTTT
CDR3 protein: CASSLAAAPDTQYF

clone size: NA
D gene: NA
V gene: TRBV6-2/TRBV6-3
J gene: TRBJ1-2
CDR3 DNA: TGTGCCAGCAGGGCAGGACGGGCTAACTATGGCTACACCTTC
CDR3 protein: CASRAGRANYGYTF

clone size: NA
D gene: TRBD1
V gene: TRBV28
J gene: TRBJ2-3
CDR3 DNA: TGTGCCAGCAACCTACGGAAGGGGGCCGGGACAGATACGCAGTATTTT
CDR3 protein: CASNLRKGAGTDTQYF

clone size: many
D gene: TRBD2
V gene: TRBV11-2
J gene: TRBJ2-1
CDR3 DNA: TGTGCCAGCAGCTCCCTAGCGGGGGGGCGGAATGAGCAGTTCTTC
CDR3 protein: CASSSLAGGRNEQFF